This T cell receptor (beta chain) was captured in a study of blood T cells in healthy people across ages. RNA extraction gave at least 5.5 micrograms of total RNA per sample. Worth noting for this clonotype: Its antigen is unidentified.

Then a second PCR, running about 6 to 11 cycles, was carried out with a sample-barcoded 5' primer and a J-beta primer mix. Each cDNA molecule was tagged by a template-switch adaptor with 12 random nucleotides. TCRdb ran MiXCR on the 5' RACE reads and lists one entry per CDR3 protein. The table has over 600,000 distinct CDR3 sequences, 20% to 25% seen once. The study, taken as a whole, reports: Among long-lived donors, naive CD4+ cells were more numerous and diversity higher than in aged donors.

The V end was cut by 7 bases, the J end by 0 bases, with 14 bases between. The CDR3 consists of 15 residues. The V and J genes are TRBV12-3 or TRBV12-4 and TRBJ2-3, with D perhaps TRBD1 (6 bases). Material for sequencing was blood. This receptor was obtained from a man aged 65-85 years in good health. The CDR3 sequence is CASTKGQTSTDTQYF. CDR3 DNA sequence: TGTGCCAGCACCAAAGGACAGACCAGCACAGATACGCAGTATTTT.